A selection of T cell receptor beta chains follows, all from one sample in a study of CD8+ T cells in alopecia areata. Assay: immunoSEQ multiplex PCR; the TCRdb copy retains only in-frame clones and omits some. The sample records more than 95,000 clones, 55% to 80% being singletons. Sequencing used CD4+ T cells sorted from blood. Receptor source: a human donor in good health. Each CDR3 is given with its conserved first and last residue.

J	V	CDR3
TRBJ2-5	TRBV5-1	CASRKVQETQYF
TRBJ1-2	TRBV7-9	CASSFTGDDGYTF
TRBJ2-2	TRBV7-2	CASSGTAGTGELFF
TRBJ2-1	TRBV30	CAWSVGRGNNEQFF
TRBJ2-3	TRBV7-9	CAARSYSTDTQYF
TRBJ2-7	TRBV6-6	CASSRTGAEQYF
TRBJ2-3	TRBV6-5	CASSYGTSSDTQYF
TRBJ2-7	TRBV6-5	CASSYSSRGDNYEQYF
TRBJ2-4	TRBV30	CAWSDRGRENIQYF
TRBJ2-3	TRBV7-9	CASSLEQGADTQYF
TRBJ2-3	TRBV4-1	CASSQVVAGRGTDTQYF
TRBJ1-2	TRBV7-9	CASSVGQNANYGYTF